This TCR beta chain derives from a study of blood T cell repertoires in COVID-19. TCRdb's table, derived via immunoSEQ multiplex PCR, lists solely in-frame clones and lacks some. Here the sample spans about 23,000 clones, around 94% being singletons. In germline, CDR1 is SGHRS, CDR2 YFSETQ. CDR3 length equals 14 residues. J lost 6 bases, V lost 0 bases, and 2 bases had no gene match. The sequenced sample was peripheral blood. J is TRBJ1-1 and V is TRBV5-1; 10 positions match TRBD1. This sequence originates from a woman aged 50 to 65 with active COVID-19. The CDR3 nucleotides are TGCGCCAGCAGCTTGGGACAGGGGGCCCCTGAAGCTTTCTTT. It specifies CASSLGQGAPEAFF.